The sequence of this TCR beta chain was determined in a study of response to subunit inactivated influenza vaccine. Via MiXCR, TCRdb re-called the RT-PCR reads, giving one row per CDR3 protein. The table lists fewer than 250,000 distinct CDR3 sequences, approximately 14% of them singletons, with approximately 24% in the top ten. The CDR3 has 11 residues. V was shortened by 6 bases and J by 6 bases, with 11 bases between the two germline ends. Per the germline V gene, CDR1 is DFQATT and CDR2 is SNEGSKA (reference sequence). The chain links TRBV20-1 to TRBJ1-2; D ambiguous. This TCR was sampled from a middle-aged man who received an inactivated influenza vaccine. Material: CD8+ T cells sorted from PBMCs, obtained roughly 5 days after vaccination. CDR3: CSAWAGDGYTF. The CDR3 coding sequence is TGCAGTGCATGGGCGGGAGATGGCTACACCTTC.